This T cell receptor (beta chain) was identified during a study of blood T cell repertoires in COVID-19. How the authors handled the data: Cell counts per sample came from amplifying reference gene primers. Profiled with immunoSEQ multiplex PCR; TCRdb holds only in-frame clones, not every one. V, J and clone size are taken as reported in that table, and D and trimming were inferred from the DNA itself. In the table there are about 170,000 clones, approximately 86% of which are singletons. Followed over time, Seattle patients had been enrolled while infection was active. Sequenced: peripheral blood. The sequence derives from a woman of 80 years or more with COVID-19, enrolled during active disease.

The CDR3 sequence is CASRTLAISDTQYF. CDR3 bases: TGTGCCAGCAGGACCTTAGCAATATCAGATACGCAGTATTTT. The rearrangement uses TRBV27 and TRBJ2-3; D remains unclear. The germline V gene encodes CDR1 MNHEY and CDR2 SMNVEV (reference sequence). V was trimmed by 6 bases and J by 4 bases, leaving 14 bases between them. This CDR3 has 14 amino acids.